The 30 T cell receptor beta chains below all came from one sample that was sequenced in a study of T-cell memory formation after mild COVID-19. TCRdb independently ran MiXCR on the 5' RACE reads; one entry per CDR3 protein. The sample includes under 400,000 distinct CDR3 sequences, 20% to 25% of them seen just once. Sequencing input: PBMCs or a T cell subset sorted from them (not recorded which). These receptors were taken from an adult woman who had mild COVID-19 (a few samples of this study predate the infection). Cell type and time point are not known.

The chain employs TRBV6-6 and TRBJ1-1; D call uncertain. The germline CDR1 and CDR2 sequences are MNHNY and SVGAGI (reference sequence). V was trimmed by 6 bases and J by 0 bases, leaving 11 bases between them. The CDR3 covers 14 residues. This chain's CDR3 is CASSMLTVNTEAFF. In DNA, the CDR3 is TGTGCCAGCAGCATGCTGACGGTGAACACTGAAGCTTTCTTT.

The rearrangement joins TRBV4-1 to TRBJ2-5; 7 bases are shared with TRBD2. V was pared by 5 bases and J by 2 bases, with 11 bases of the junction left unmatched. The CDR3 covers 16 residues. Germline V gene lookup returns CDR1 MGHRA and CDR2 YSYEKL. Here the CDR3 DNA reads TGCGCCAGCAGCTCAGATCGGCGGGGGTGGCAAGAGACCCAGTACTTC. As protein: CASSSDRRGWQETQYF.

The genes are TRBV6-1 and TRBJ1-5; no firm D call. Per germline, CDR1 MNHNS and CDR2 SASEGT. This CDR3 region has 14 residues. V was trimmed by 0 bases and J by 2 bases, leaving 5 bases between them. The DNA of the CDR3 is TGTGCCAGCAGTGAAGCGGGTCGCAATCAGCCCCAGCATTTT. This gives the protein CASSEAGRNQPQHF.

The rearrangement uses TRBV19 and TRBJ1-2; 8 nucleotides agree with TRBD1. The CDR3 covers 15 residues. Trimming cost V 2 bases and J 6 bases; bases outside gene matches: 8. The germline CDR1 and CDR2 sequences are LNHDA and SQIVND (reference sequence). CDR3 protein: CASSISRGQSNGYTF. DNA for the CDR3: TGTGCCAGTAGTATATCCAGGGGGCAGAGTAATGGCTACACCTTC.

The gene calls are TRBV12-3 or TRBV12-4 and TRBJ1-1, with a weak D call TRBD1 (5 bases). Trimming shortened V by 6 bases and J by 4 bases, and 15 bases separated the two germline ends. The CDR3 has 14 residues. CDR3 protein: CASSLRVGRTEAFF. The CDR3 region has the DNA TGTGCCAGCAGCCTCCGCGTGGGGCGCACTGAAGCTTTCTTT.

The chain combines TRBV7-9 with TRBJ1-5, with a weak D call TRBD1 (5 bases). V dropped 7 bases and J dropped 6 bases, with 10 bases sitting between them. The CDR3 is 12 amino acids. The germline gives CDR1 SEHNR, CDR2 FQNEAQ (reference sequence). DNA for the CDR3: TGTGCCAGCACCACCGGGGGTCAGCCCCAGCATTTT. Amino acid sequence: CASTTGGQPQHF.

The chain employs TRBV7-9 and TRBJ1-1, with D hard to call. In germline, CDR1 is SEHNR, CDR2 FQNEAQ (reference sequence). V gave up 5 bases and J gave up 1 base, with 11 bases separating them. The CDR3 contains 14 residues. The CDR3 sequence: CASSPVRENTEAFF. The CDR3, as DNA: TGTGCCAGCAGCCCTGTTAGAGAGAACACTGAAGCTTTCTTT.

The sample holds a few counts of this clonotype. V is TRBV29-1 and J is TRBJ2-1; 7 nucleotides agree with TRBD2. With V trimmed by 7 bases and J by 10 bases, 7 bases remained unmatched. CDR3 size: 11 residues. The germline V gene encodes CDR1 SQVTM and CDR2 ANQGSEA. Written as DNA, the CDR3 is TGCAGCGGGACCGGGGGGATAGAGCAGTTCTTC. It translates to CSGTGGIEQFF.

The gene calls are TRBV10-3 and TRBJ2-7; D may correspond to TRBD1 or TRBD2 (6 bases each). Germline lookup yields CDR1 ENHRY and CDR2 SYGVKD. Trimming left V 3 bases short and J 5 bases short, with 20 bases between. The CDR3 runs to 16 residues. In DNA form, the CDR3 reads TGTGCCATCAGTGATACCCTCCTTGGGGGGCGGAACGAGCAGTACTTC. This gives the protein CAISDTLLGGRNEQYF.

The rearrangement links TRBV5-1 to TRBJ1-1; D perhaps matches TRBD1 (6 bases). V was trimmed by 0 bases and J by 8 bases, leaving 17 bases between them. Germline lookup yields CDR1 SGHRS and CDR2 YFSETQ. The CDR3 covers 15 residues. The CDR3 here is CASSLAGDRLGEAFF. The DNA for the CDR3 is TGCGCCAGCAGCTTGGCAGGGGATCGGTTAGGGGAAGCTTTCTTT.

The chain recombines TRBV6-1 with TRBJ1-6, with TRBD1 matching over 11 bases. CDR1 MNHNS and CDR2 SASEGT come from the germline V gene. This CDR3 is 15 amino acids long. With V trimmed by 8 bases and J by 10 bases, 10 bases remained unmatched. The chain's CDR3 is CASRLWDRGDSPLHF. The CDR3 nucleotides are TGTGCCAGCCGCCTGTGGGACAGGGGGGACTCACCCCTCCACTTT.

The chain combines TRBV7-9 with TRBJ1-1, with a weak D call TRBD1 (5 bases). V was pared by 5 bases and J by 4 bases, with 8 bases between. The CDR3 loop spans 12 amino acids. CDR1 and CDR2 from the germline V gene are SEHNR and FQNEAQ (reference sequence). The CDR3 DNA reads TGTGCCAGCAGCAGGGGCGTCACTGAAGCTTTCTTT. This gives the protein CASSRGVTEAFF. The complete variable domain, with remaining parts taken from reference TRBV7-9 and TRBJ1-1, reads DTGVSQNPRHKITKRGQNVTFRCDPISEHNRLYWYRQTLGQGPEFLTYFQNEAQLEKSRLLSDRFSAERPKGSFSTLEIQRTEQGDSAMYLCASSRGVTEAFFGQGTRLTVV.

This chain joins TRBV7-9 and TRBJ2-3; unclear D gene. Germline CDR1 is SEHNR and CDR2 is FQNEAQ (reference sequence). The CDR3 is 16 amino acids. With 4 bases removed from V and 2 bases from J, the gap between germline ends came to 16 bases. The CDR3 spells CASSSKALPLTDTQYF. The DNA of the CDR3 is TGTGCCAGCAGCTCTAAGGCACTTCCACTCACAGATACGCAGTATTTT.

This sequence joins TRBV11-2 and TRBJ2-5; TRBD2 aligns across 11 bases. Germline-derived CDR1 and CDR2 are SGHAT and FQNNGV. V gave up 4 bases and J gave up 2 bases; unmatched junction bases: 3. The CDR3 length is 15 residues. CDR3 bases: TGTGCCAGCAGCTCGACTAGCGGGAAACAAGAGACCCAGTACTTC. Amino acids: CASSSTSGKQETQYF.

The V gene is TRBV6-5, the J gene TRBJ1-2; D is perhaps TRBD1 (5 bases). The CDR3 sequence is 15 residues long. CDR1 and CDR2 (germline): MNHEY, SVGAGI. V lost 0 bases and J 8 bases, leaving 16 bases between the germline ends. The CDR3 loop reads CASSYSGRGLEGYTF. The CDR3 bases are TGTGCCAGCAGTTACTCCGGTCGGGGGTTGGAAGGCTACACCTTC.

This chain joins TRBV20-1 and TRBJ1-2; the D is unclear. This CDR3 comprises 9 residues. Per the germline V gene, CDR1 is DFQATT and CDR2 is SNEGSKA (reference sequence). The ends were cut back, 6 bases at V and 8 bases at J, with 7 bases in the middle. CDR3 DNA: TGCAGTGCGCTTGGGGGCTACACCTTC. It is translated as CSALGGYTF.

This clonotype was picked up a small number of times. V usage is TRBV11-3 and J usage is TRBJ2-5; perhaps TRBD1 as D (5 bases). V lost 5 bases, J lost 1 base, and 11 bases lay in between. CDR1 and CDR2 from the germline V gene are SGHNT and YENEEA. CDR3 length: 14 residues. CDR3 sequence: CASSQRGFQETQYF. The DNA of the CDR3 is TGTGCCAGCAGCCAAAGGGGCTTCCAAGAGACCCAGTACTTC.

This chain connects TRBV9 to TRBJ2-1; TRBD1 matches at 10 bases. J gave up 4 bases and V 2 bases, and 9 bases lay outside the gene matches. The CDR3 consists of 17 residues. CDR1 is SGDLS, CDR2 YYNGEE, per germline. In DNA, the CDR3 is TGTGCCAGCAGCGTCACCCGGGACAGGGGAAGTTACAATGAGCAGTTCTTC. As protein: CASSVTRDRGSYNEQFF.

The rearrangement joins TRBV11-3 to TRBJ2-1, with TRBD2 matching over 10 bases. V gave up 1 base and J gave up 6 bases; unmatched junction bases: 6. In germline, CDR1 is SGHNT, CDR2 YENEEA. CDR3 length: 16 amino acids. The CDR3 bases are TGTGCCAGCAGCTTAGCAGCGGCTAGCGGGGGCAATGAGCAGTTCTTC. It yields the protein CASSLAAASGGNEQFF. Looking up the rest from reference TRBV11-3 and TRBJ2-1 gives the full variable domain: EAGVVQSPRYKIIEKKQPVAFWCNPISGHNTLYWYLQNLGQGPELLIRYENEEAVDDSQLPKDRFSAERLKGVDSTLKIQPAELGDSAVYLCASSLAAASGGNEQFFGPGTRLTVL.

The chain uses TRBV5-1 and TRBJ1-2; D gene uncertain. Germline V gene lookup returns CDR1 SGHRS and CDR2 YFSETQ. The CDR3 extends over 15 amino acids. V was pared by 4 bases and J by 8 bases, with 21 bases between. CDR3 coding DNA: TGCGCCAGCAGCCCCAGCCGACCGTCTGCTATAGGCTACACCTTC. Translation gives CASSPSRPSAIGYTF.

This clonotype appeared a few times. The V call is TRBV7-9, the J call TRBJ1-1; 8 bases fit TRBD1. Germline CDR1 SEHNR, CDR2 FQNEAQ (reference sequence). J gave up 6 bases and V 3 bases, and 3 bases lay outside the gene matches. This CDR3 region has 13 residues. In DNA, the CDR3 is TGTGCCAGCAGCTTGATACAGGGGGCTGAAGCTTTCTTT. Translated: CASSLIQGAEAFF.

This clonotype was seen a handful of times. The CDR3 DNA follows: TGTGCCAGCAGCCCCCTAGTAACAGGACTAGCGGGAGGGGGGCAAGAGACCCAGTACTTC. This codes for CASSPLVTGLAGGGQETQYF. The chain joins TRBV4-2 to TRBJ2-5; the match to TRBD2 covers 15 bases. The CDR3 runs to 20 residues. Looked up from germline, CDR1 is LGHNA and CDR2 is YNFKEQ. V lost 4 bases to trimming and J lost 2 bases; unmatched junction nucleotides: 14.

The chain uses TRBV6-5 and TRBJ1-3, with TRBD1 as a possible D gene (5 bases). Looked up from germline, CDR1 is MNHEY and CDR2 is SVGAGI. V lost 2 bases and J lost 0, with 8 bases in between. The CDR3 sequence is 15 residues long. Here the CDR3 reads CASSYQGSSGNTIYF. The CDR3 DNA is TGTGCCAGCAGTTACCAGGGATCCTCTGGAAACACCATATATTTT.

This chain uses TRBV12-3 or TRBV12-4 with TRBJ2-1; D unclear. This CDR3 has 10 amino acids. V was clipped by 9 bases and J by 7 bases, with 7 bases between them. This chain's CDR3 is CASGTNEQFF. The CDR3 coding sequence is TGTGCCAGTGGCACGAATGAGCAGTTCTTC.

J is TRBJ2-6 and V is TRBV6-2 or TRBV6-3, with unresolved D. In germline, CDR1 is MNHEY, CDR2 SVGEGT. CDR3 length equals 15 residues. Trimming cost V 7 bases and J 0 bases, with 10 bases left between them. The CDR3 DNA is TGTGCCAGCACCAAGGTCCACTCTGGGGCCAACGTCCTGACTTTC. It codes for CASTKVHSGANVLTF.

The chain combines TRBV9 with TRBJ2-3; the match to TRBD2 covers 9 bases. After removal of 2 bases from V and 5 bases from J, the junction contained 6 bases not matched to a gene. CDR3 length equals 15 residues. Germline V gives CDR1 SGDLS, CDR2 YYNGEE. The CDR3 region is CASSVSSGGRDTQYF. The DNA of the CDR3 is TGTGCCAGCAGCGTTTCCAGCGGGGGGAGAGATACGCAGTATTTT.

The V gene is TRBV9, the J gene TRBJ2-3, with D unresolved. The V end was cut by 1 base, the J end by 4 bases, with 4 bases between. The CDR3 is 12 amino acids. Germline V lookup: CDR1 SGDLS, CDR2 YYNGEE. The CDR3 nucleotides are TGTGCCAGCAGCGTATCGTCAGATACGCAGTATTTT. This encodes CASSVSSDTQYF.

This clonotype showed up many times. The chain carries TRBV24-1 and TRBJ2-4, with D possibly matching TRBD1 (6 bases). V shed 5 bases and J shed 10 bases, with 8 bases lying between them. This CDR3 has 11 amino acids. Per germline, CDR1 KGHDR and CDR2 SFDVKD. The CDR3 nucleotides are TGTGCCACCAGTGTTGGACAGATTCAGTACTTC. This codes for CATSVGQIQYF.

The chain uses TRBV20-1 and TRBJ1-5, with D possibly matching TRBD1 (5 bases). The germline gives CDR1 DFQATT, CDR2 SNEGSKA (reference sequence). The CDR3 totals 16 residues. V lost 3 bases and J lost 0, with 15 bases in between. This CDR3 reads CSAREEGQYSNQPQHF. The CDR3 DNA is TGCAGTGCTAGGGAAGAGGGGCAGTATAGCAATCAGCCCCAGCATTTT.

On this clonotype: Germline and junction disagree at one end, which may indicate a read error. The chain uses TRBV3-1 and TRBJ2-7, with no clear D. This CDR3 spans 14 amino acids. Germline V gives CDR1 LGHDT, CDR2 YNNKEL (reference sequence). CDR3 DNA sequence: TGTGCCAGCGGCCAAGTTCCAGGTCCCTACGAGCAGTACTTC. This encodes CASGQVPGPYEQYF.